These 17 T cell receptor beta chains were sequenced from one sample in a study of OX40 agonist ivuxolimab in advanced cancers. Generated by immunoSEQ multiplex PCR, the TCRdb table keeps only in-frame clones and is missing some. Among roughly 100,000 clones listed, around 91% were seen once. Sequenced material: CD4+ or CD8+ T cells sorted from blood, taken in a trial of the OX40 agonist ivuxolimab. Receptor source: an adult with an advanced solid tumor such as melanoma, head and neck, liver or kidney cancer.

The chain combines TRBV9 with TRBJ2-3, with TRBD2 matching over 8 bases. Germline CDR1 reads SGDLS; CDR2 reads YYNGEE. With V trimmed by 4 bases and J by 0 bases, 10 bases remained unmatched. The CDR3 covers 17 residues. The CDR3 here is CASSTWGTSGSTDTQYF. In DNA form, the CDR3 reads TGTGCCAGCAGCACTTGGGGTACTAGCGGAAGCACAGATACGCAGTATTTT.

The V and J genes are TRBV15 and TRBJ2-3; D tentatively fits TRBD1 or TRBD2 (6 bases each). V was cut by 2 bases and J by 2 bases, with 14 bases left in between. The V gene's germline CDR1 is LNHNV and CDR2 YYDKDF (reference sequence). The CDR3 totals 16 residues. The CDR3 bases are TGTGCCACCAGCAGATCGGGGGCACTTCACACAGATACGCAGTATTTT. It encodes CATSRSGALHTDTQYF.

This chain links TRBV6-5 with TRBJ1-2, with D maybe TRBD1 (5 bases). The germline V gene encodes CDR1 MNHEY and CDR2 SVGAGI. Deletions cut 2 bases from V and 1 base from J, with 11 bases between. The CDR3 is made up of 15 amino acids. CDR3 sequence reads: CASSYAQGYNYGYTF. Written as DNA, the CDR3 is TGTGCCAGCAGTTACGCCCAGGGTTATAACTATGGCTACACCTTC.

The chain carries TRBV7-6 and TRBJ1-2; TRBD1 matches at 9 bases. This CDR3 has 15 residues. The germline gives CDR1 SGHVS, CDR2 FNYEAQ. Unmatched junction bases numbered 8, after V lost 4 bases and J lost 5 bases. The CDR3 DNA follows: TGTGCCAGCAGCTCCTCTCCGGGGACAGGGTATGGCTACACCTTC. Amino acid sequence: CASSSSPGTGYGYTF.

The CDR3 nucleotides are TGTGCCACCAACCGGGGGGCCGCGGATACGCAGTATTTT. Amino acids: CATNRGAADTQYF. The chain recombines TRBV6-5 with TRBJ2-3; TRBD2 is a possible D gene (7 bases). The CDR3 length is 13 residues. Germline CDR1 MNHEY, CDR2 SVGAGI. Trimming shortened V by 10 bases and J by 6 bases, and 17 bases separated the two germline ends.

This sequence joins TRBV19 and TRBJ2-2; 9 positions match TRBD1. V trimming: 5 bases; J trimming: 4 bases; junction bases outside the gene matches: 11. The V gene's germline CDR1 is LNHDA and CDR2 SQIVND (reference sequence). The CDR3 loop spans 17 amino acids. DNA of the CDR3: TGTGCCAGTAGTCCACAAGCCGGGACAGGGACCACCGGGGAGCTGTTTTTT. It is translated as CASSPQAGTGTTGELFF.

This chain uses TRBV29-1 with TRBJ1-2; D not certain. The CDR3 consists of 13 residues. Germline assignment: CDR1 SQVTM and CDR2 ANQGSEA. V lost 6 bases, J lost 6 bases, and 17 bases lay in between. This CDR3 reads CSVATTVGDGYTF. The CDR3 DNA is TGCAGCGTAGCAACGACGGTGGGCGATGGCTACACCTTC.

The V and J genes are TRBV7-2 and TRBJ1-2; maybe TRBD1 (6 bases). The CDR3 runs to 16 residues. Germline CDR1 reads SGHTA; CDR2 reads FQGNSA. V dropped 0 bases and J dropped 4 bases, with 15 bases sitting between them. In nucleotides, the CDR3 is TGTGCCAGCAGCTTAGCTGGGGGGGCCCTAGCCTATGGCTACACCTTC. Translating it yields CASSLAGGALAYGYTF.

With regard to this clone: This same CDR3 is encoded by further DNA sequences in the sample. The chain carries TRBV7-2 and TRBJ2-1; 10 bases agree with TRBD2. The CDR3 runs to 15 residues. Germline V CDR1 and CDR2: SGHTA, FQGNSA. The V and J ends lost 5 bases and 3 bases, in that order; junction bases with no gene match: 4. The CDR3 DNA is TGTGCCAGCAGCCCCCGGACTAGCGGCTACAATGAGCAGTTCTTC. Encoded protein: CASSPRTSGYNEQFF.

The CDR3 bases are TGTGCCAGCTCTGGTCGGACGGACACAGATACGCAGTATTTT. It codes for CASSGRTDTDTQYF. This chain links TRBV2 with TRBJ2-3; D is undetermined. With 8 bases removed from V and 2 bases from J, the gap between germline ends came to 14 bases. The CDR3 is 14 residues long. Germline values: CDR1 SNHLY, CDR2 FYNNEI.

V gene TRBV19 combines with J gene TRBJ1-4; no firm D call. The V end was cut by 3 bases, the J end by 10 bases, with 18 bases between. In germline, CDR1 is LNHDA, CDR2 SQIVND (reference sequence). The CDR3 totals 15 residues. CDR3 in amino acids: CASSIGTEVWGKLFF. CDR3 DNA: TGTGCCAGTAGTATTGGTACAGAAGTTTGGGGAAAACTGTTTTTT. Together with reference TRBV19 and TRBJ1-4, the CDR3 gives the full variable domain: DGGITQSPKYLFRKEGQNVTLSCEQNLNHDAMYWYRQDPGQGLRLIYYSQIVNDFQKGDIAEGYSVSREKKESFPLTVTSAQKNPTAFYLCASSIGTEVWGKLFFGSGTQLSVL.

CDR3 region: CASSLWGGSSSYEQYF. The CDR3, as DNA: TGTGCCAGCAGTTTATGGGGCGGGAGTAGCTCCTACGAGCAGTACTTC. The chain recombines TRBV28 with TRBJ2-7; 7 bases match TRBD2. With 0 bases clipped from V and 0 bases from J, the junction kept 5 bases outside the gene matches. CDR1 is MDHEN and CDR2 is SYDVKM in the germline V gene. The CDR3 has 16 amino acids.

V usage is TRBV27 and J usage is TRBJ2-1; 9 bases match TRBD2. Trimming removed 4 bases from V and 1 base from J; junction bases left unmatched: 5. The germline V gene encodes CDR1 MNHEY and CDR2 SMNVEV (reference sequence). This CDR3 has 16 residues. In DNA, the CDR3 is TGTGCCAGCAGTTCAGGACTAGCGCTTTCCTACAATGAGCAGTTCTTC. Its protein is CASSSGLALSYNEQFF.

This chain connects TRBV5-1 to TRBJ2-7; 9 nucleotides agree with TRBD2. This CDR3 spans 15 amino acids. Trimming at V came to 4 bases and at J to 1 base, leaving 6 bases not matched to a gene. From germline, CDR1 is SGHRS and CDR2 YFSETQ. DNA of the CDR3: TGCGCCAGCAGCCCGACTAGCGGCGCTTCCTACGAGCAGTACTTC. Encoded protein: CASSPTSGASYEQYF.

The V and J genes are TRBV28 and TRBJ2-4; possibly TRBD2 for D (6 bases). The V and J ends lost 7 bases and 3 bases respectively, with 10 bases between them. The CDR3 length is 13 residues. Germline assignment: CDR1 MDHEN and CDR2 SYDVKM. The CDR3 sequence: CASTLGGKNIQYF. CDR3 in DNA: TGTGCCAGCACTCTGGGGGGCAAAAACATTCAGTACTTC.

The chain carries TRBV9 and TRBJ2-1; a weak D match, TRBD2 (6 bases). V gave up 2 bases and J gave up 6 bases, with 12 bases separating them. The germline V gene encodes CDR1 SGDLS and CDR2 YYNGEE. The CDR3 contains 14 residues. Here the CDR3 DNA reads TGTGCCAGCAGCGTTTTTACTAGCAGCAATGAGCAGTTCTTC. Its translation: CASSVFTSSNEQFF. The whole variable domain, remainder taken from reference TRBV9 and TRBJ2-1, is DSGVTQTPKHLITATGQRVTLRCSPRSGDLSVYWYQQSLDQGLQFLIQYYNGEERAKGNILERFSAQQFPDLHSELNLSSLELGDSALYFCASSVFTSSNEQFFGPGTRLTVL.

Concerning this clone: Sequence at one end of the junction differs from germline and may be a read error. The chain is built from TRBV7-7 and TRBJ2-1, with 14 bases aligning to TRBD2. The V gene's germline CDR1 is SSHAT and CDR2 FNYEAQ (reference sequence). This CDR3 has 17 amino acids. This chain's CDR3 is CASSSGGGLAGGTEQFF. CDR3 DNA: TGTGCTAGCAGCTCGGGTGGAGGACTAGCGGGAGGTACTGAGCAGTTCTTC.